Following are 7 T cell receptor beta chains from one sample sequenced in a study of naive and memory T cell subsets. Both TRBC1 and TRBC2 were covered by a beta constant-region primer of two equimolar oligonucleotides. Four rounds of PCR amplified the ligated cDNA using nested alpha and beta constant-region primers plus SP2. TCRdb reprocessed the UMI-ligation and nested PCR reads via MiXCR and lists one record per CDR3 protein. Here the sample spans about 22,000 distinct CDR3 sequences, over 7% being singletons. The sample taken for sequencing was central memory CD8+ T cells from blood. Source of these receptors: a human donor in good health.

This clonotype appeared many times. This chain uses TRBV19 with TRBJ2-3, with D perhaps TRBD2 (5 bases). The CDR3 has 12 residues. Trimming took 3 bases from V and 6 from J, leaving 7 bases between them. CDR1 is LNHDA and CDR2 is SQIVND in the germline V gene (reference sequence). CDR3 DNA sequence: TGTGCCAGTAGTATGGACTTCGATACGCAGTATTTT. Its translation: CASSMDFDTQYF. Drawing the rest from reference TRBV19 and TRBJ2-3, the complete variable domain is DGGITQSPKYLFRKEGQNVTLSCEQNLNHDAMYWYRQDPGQGLRLIYYSQIVNDFQKGDIAEGYSVSREKKESFPLTVTSAQKNPTAFYLCASSMDFDTQYFGPGTRLTVL.

Many counts were recorded for this clonotype. This chain links TRBV27 with TRBJ2-1, with D unclear. This CDR3 spans 12 amino acids. Germline-derived CDR1 and CDR2 are MNHEY and SMNVEV (reference sequence). V dropped 10 bases and J dropped 3 bases, with 10 bases sitting between them. The CDR3 coding sequence is TGTGCCACCCACGACTTCTACAATGAGCAGTTCTTC. It specifies CATHDFYNEQFF.

This clonotype was found a few times. V and J are TRBV6-6 and TRBJ2-1; 12 nucleotides match TRBD2. The CDR3 length is 17 residues. The V gene end was trimmed by 3 bases and the J gene end by 7 bases; junction bases not matched to a gene: 10. Germline CDR1 reads MNHNY; CDR2 reads SVGAGI (reference sequence). The CDR3 loop is CASSYSSGRALGNEQFF. In DNA form, the CDR3 reads TGTGCCAGCAGTTATTCTAGCGGGAGGGCCCTCGGGAATGAGCAGTTCTTC.

The chain is built from TRBV7-2 and TRBJ2-7; D is ambiguous. The CDR3 totals 14 residues. V gave up 6 bases and J gave up 6 bases, with 18 bases separating them. Germline V gene lookup returns CDR1 SGHTA and CDR2 FQGNSA. The CDR3 DNA reads as TGTGCCAGCAGTATGGGTCCAGACCGACTCGAGCAGTACTTC. Its protein is CASSMGPDRLEQYF.

This clonotype has a count of ten or more. CDR3 sequence (DNA): TGTGCCAGCAGAATGGATCGGAGCGGGGGCGAGCAGTACTTC. It translates to CASRMDRSGGEQYF. The chain joins TRBV6-5 to TRBJ2-7; 8 nucleotides agree with TRBD2. V lost 6 bases, J lost 6 bases, and 10 bases stayed unmatched. Germline V gene lookup returns CDR1 MNHEY and CDR2 SVGAGI. The CDR3 consists of 14 residues.

This clonotype is medium-sized. V usage is TRBV28 and J usage is TRBJ1-4, with a weak D call TRBD1 (6 bases). V lost 6 bases to trimming and J lost 5 bases, with 16 bases between them. The CDR3 extends over 15 amino acids. Germline V gene sequence: CDR1 MDHEN, CDR2 SYDVKM. CDR3 region: CASRAEDRLNEKLFF. In nucleotides, the CDR3 is TGTGCCAGCAGAGCTGAGGACAGATTAAATGAAAAACTGTTTTTT.

In its sample, this clonotype was seen a few times. The rearrangement uses TRBV30 and TRBJ2-5; the match to TRBD1 covers 10 bases. V gave up 3 bases and J gave up 5 bases; unmatched junction bases: 6. The CDR3 length is 14 residues. Per the germline V gene, CDR1 is GTSNPN and CDR2 is SVGIG (reference sequence). In nucleotides, the CDR3 is TGTGCCTGGAGGGACAGGGGGGAGTGGGAGACCCAGTACTTC. This gives the protein CAWRDRGEWETQYF.